This T cell receptor beta chain was identified during a study of beta chain features in type 1 diabetes. Reverse transcribing all isolated RNA meant expressed TCRB transcripts were sequenced. Sequencing used immunoSEQ multiplex PCR; TCRdb keeps in-frame clones, though not all of them. Here the sample spans 130,000 to 150,000 clones, about 10% being singletons. The CDR3 covers 17 residues. Germline loops: CDR1 SGHVS, CDR2 FQNEAQ. Trimming removed 1 base from V and 1 base from J; junction bases left unmatched: 7. The sequenced material came from naive CD4+ T cells from blood. This receptor was identified in a man between 18 and 29 years old in good health. The J gene is TRBJ2-7, the V gene TRBV7-8; 10 nucleotides match TRBD2. Here the CDR3 DNA reads TGTGCCAGCAGCTTAGTTCTAGCGGGGGATCTTTCCTACGAGCAGTACTTC. Translating gives CASSLVLAGDLSYEQYF.